A few counts support the clone carrying this TCR beta chain. This entry belongs to a study of blood T cell repertoires in COVID-19. Study context: Some COVID-19 samples were acute and others convalescent; all came from the United States, Italy and Spain. From T cells, B-cell-depleted T cells, or PBMCs came the material, which was cDNA or gDNA.

Per the study methods: Reference gene primer amplification in the assay estimated nucleated cell counts. Clones were read by immunoSEQ multiplex PCR, and TCRdb kept only the in-frame ones, dropping some. Clonal size and the V and J genes are those of that table, whereas D and trimming came from the DNA. The top ten clones hold around 3.5% of a sample with about 160,000 clones, 70% to 90% of them seen once. Trimming at V came to 5 bases and at J to 2 bases, leaving 2 bases not matched to a gene. The CDR3 runs 12 residues. The germline gives CDR1 GTSNPN, CDR2 SVGIG (reference sequence). The sequencing input was peripheral blood. The receptor was derived from a man in his 70s with acute or convalescent COVID-19. This sequence joins TRBV30 and TRBJ2-5; 7 bases fit TRBD1. DNA of the CDR3: TGTGCCTGGGGGACAGTTCAAGAGACCCAGTACTTC. Translation gives CAWGTVQETQYF.